The T cell receptor beta chain described here comes from a study of regulatory T cells in long-lasting Graves disease. CDR3 length: 15 residues. Germline V lookup: CDR1 DFQATT, CDR2 SNEGSKA (reference sequence). Trimming at V came to 4 bases and at J to 5 bases, leaving 8 bases not matched to a gene. In this sample, this clonotype turned up a few times. What it recognizes is unknown. Whole-study results and caveats: Persistent cases of Graves' showed reduced TCR diversity relative to newly diagnosed patients.

Time point indicated: persistent/refractory GD, antithyroid drugs over 5 years with positive TRAb. Scientists built the TCR library using RNA that was extracted from PBMCs. Graves' disease was diagnosed by American Thyroid Association guidelines. The authors drew patients from an endocrinology department in Xi'an, China. Around 9 milliliters of peripheral blood went into EDTA tubes. Arm-PCR of CDR3 regions and iRepertoire HTBI primers were the basis on which TCR beta libraries were built. One entry per CDR3 protein results from TCRdb running MiXCR on the multiplex PCR reads. The sample has approximately 500,000 distinct CDR3 sequences; roughly 21% are singletons.

This TCR was recovered from a female donor with Graves disease. The rearrangement links TRBV20-1 to TRBJ2-2, with 9 bases aligning to TRBD1. Specimen: peripheral blood mononuclear cells (PBMCs), collected when the disease was refractory, from a patient treated with antithyroid drugs. The CDR3 coding sequence is TGCAGTGCTAAATACAGGGGGCGCGGAACCGGGGAGCTGTTTTTT. Its protein is CSAKYRGRGTGELFF.